This T cell receptor (beta chain) appears in the sequencing data of a study of blood T cell repertoires in COVID-19. The wider study: Both acute and convalescent COVID-19 samples were obtained from the United States, Italy and Spain. In each case, the material was cDNA or gDNA derived from T cells, B-cell-depleted T cells, or PBMCs.

Original processing notes: Nucleated cell counts were estimated from reference gene primer amplification. Measured with immunoSEQ multiplex PCR; TCRdb has only the in-frame clones, and not every one. Clonal size and the V and J genes are those of that table, whereas D and trimming came from the DNA. The sample holds roughly 160,000 clones, 80% to 85% seen once. The germline V and J ends were trimmed by 4 bases and 0 bases, with 16 bases remaining between them. The CDR3 runs to 16 residues. The germline gives CDR1 SGHTA, CDR2 FQGNSA. This TCR derives from a man younger than 35 with active or convalescent COVID-19. The chain joins TRBV7-2 to TRBJ2-7; D remains unclear. Source material: peripheral blood. CDR3 region: CASSSRWAASSYEQYF. CDR3 nucleotide sequence: TGTGCCAGCAGCTCCCGCTGGGCCGCCAGCTCCTACGAGCAGTACTTC.